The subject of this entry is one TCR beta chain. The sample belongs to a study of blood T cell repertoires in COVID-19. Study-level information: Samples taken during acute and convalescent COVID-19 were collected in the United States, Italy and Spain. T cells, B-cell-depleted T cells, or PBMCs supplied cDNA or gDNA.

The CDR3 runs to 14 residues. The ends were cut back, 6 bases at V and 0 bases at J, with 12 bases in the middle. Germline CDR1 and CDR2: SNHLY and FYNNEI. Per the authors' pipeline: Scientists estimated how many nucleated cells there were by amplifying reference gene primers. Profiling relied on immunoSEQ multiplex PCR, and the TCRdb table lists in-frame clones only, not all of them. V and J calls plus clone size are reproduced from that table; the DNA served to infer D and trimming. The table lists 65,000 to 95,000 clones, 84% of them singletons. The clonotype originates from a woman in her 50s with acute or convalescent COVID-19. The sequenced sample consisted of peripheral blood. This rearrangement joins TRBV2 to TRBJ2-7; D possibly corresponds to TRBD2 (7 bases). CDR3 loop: CASSDGGLSYEQYF. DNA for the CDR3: TGTGCCAGCAGCGACGGGGGGCTCTCCTACGAGCAGTACTTC. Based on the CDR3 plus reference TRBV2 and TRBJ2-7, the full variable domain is EPEVTQTPSHQVTQMGQEVILRCVPISNHLYFYWYRQILGQKVEFLVSFYNNEISEKSEIFDDQFSVERPDGSNFTLKIRSTKLEDSAMYFCASSDGGLSYEQYFGPGTRLTVT.